This T cell receptor beta chain was observed in a study of graft-versus-host responses after intestinal transplantation. About the study: Recipients across the board were started on anti-thymocyte globulin induction, then kept on tacrolimus and steroids for around three years. Study conclusions and caveats: Allograft graft-versus-host to host-versus-graft clonal ratios ran high in patients with graft-donor T cell macrochimerism. GvH clones were identified in recipient marrow, with some first appearing in ileum or blood.

This clone has a handful of counts. Its antigen is undetermined. Lamina propria and intraepithelial lymphocytes were released by processing graft tissue. This CDR3 is built from 13 residues. Per germline, CDR1 GTSNPN and CDR2 SVGIG (reference sequence). V was trimmed by 5 bases and J by 0 bases, leaving 8 bases between them. Clones were read by immunoSEQ multiplex PCR, and TCRdb kept only the in-frame ones, dropping some. This table has 4,000 to 5,500 clones, about three quarters appearing once. The chain uses TRBV30 and TRBJ1-5; perhaps TRBD1 as D (5 bases). The specimen was ileum tissue, collected 120 to 130 days after intestinal transplantation. The TCR was taken from a human patient who received an intestinal transplant, so some T cells may come from the graft donor. CDR3 nucleotides: TGTGCCTGGGCCGACAGTAGCAATCAGCCCCAGCATTTT. Its protein is CAWADSSNQPQHF.